This T cell receptor beta chain was sequenced for a study of blood T cell repertoires in COVID-19. Study-level information: The analysed material was cDNA or gDNA that came from T cells, B-cell-depleted T cells, or PBMCs.

Germline CDR1 reads SEHNR; CDR2 reads FQNEAQ (reference sequence). The V end lost 5 bases, the J end lost 3 bases, and 7 bases lay between the germline ends. The CDR3 covers 12 residues. In the original analysis: Researchers report that nucleated cell counts were estimated from reference gene primer amplification. Assay used: immunoSEQ multiplex PCR; TCRdb lists only in-frame clones, some missing. Clonal size and the V and J genes are those of that table, whereas D and trimming came from the DNA. The top ten hold roughly 2.2% of the sample, which has around 150,000 clones, about 80% seen once. The sequence derives from an older man with acute or convalescent COVID-19. Sample: peripheral blood. The gene calls are TRBV7-9 and TRBJ1-2, with D uncertain. The DNA of the CDR3 is TGTGCCAGCAGCCTTACAGACTATGGCTACACCTTC. This translates into CASSLTDYGYTF.